The 25 T cell receptor beta chains reported below all come from one sample, sequenced in a study of CD8 T cells in Susac syndrome. An amount of RNA that ranged from roughly 0.5 to 1 ug was reverse transcribed with random hexamers. TCRdb re-derived calls from the immunoSEQ multiplex PCR reads in MiXCR, one entry per CDR3 protein. This table has 250,000 to 350,000 distinct CDR3 sequences, roughly 84% appearing once. Sequenced sample: CD8+ T cells from PBMCs. Every receptor here comes from a human donor with multiple sclerosis.

The genes are TRBV5-5 and TRBJ2-1; D remains ambiguous. This CDR3 is built from 12 residues. CDR1 and CDR2 (germline): SGHKS, YYEKEE (reference sequence). V lost 3 bases, J lost 8 bases, and 9 bases lay in between. CDR3 loop: CASSSRTDEQFF. CDR3 in DNA: TGTGCCAGCAGCTCAAGGACGGATGAGCAGTTCTTC.

J is TRBJ1-2 and V is TRBV6-4; TRBD1 is a possible D gene (5 bases). Germline V CDR1 and CDR2: MRHNA, SNTAGT. The CDR3 has 14 residues. V lost 0 bases, J lost 8 bases, and 13 bases lay in between. This chain's CDR3 is CASSDSWGEGGYTF. Here the CDR3 DNA reads TGTGCCAGCAGTGACTCTTGGGGGGAAGGAGGCTACACCTTC.

V and J are TRBV27 and TRBJ2-2, with D possibly matching TRBD1 (7 bases). CDR3 length: 17 amino acids. The germline CDR1 and CDR2 sequences are MNHEY and SMNVEV (reference sequence). With 5 bases removed from V and 0 bases from J, the gap between germline ends came to 16 bases. The CDR3 reads CASSPLAGQTNTGELFF. Here the CDR3 DNA reads TGTGCCAGCAGTCCCCTGGCGGGACAGACGAACACCGGGGAGCTGTTTTTT.

The J gene is TRBJ2-1, the V gene TRBV7-2, with D uncertain. CDR1 and CDR2 (germline): SGHTA, FQGNSA. The CDR3 extends over 13 amino acids. Between the trimmed V and J ends, which lost 2 bases and 6 bases, there was a span of 8 bases. The CDR3 nucleotides read TGTGCCAGCAGCTTACGGCGGAGCAATGAGCAGTTCTTC. Translated: CASSLRRSNEQFF.

The chain couples TRBV27 to TRBJ1-5, with D maybe TRBD1 (6 bases). The CDR3 runs to 13 residues. V lost 6 bases and J 9 bases, leaving 15 bases between the germline ends. CDR1 is MNHEY and CDR2 is SMNVEV in the germline V gene (reference sequence). In DNA form, the CDR3 reads TGTGCCAGCAGCAGGGGTTCCTTTTGGCCCCAGCATTTT. The encoded protein is CASSRGSFWPQHF.

The V call is TRBV9, the J call TRBJ2-1, with TRBD2 identical over 11 bases. Trimming cost V 0 bases and J 5 bases; bases outside gene matches: 4. Germline CDR1 reads SGDLS; CDR2 reads YYNGEE. This CDR3 spans 16 amino acids. Written as DNA, the CDR3 is TGTGCCAGCAGCGTAGTAGCGGGAGGGCTCGACAATGAGCAGTTCTTC. It encodes CASSVVAGGLDNEQFF.

This clonotype showed up just once. The rearrangement uses TRBV7-9 and TRBJ2-1; 13 nucleotides line up with TRBD2. The CDR3 spans 16 residues. J lost 6 bases, V lost 4 bases, and 6 bases had no gene match. Per the germline V gene, CDR1 is SEHNR and CDR2 is FQNEAQ (reference sequence). In DNA form, the CDR3 reads TGTGCCAGCAGCTCCAGACTAGCGGGAGGTTCCAATGAGCAGTTCTTC. The encoded protein is CASSSRLAGGSNEQFF.

A single count supports this clonotype. The chain joins TRBV9 to TRBJ2-7; 10 nucleotides match TRBD2. There are 15 residues in the CDR3. The V and J ends lost 4 bases and 7 bases, in that order; junction bases with no gene match: 11. Germline-derived CDR1 and CDR2 are SGDLS and YYNGEE. The CDR3 nucleotides are TGTGCCAGCAGCTTCGAAGCGGGAGGGCCGGGGGAGCAGTACTTC. Its translation: CASSFEAGGPGEQYF. Combining the CDR3 with reference TRBV9 and TRBJ2-7 gives the whole variable domain DSGVTQTPKHLITATGQRVTLRCSPRSGDLSVYWYQQSLDQGLQFLIQYYNGEERAKGNILERFSAQQFPDLHSELNLSSLELGDSALYFCASSFEAGGPGEQYFGPGTRLTVT.

The chain employs TRBV11-2 and TRBJ2-5, with a weak D call TRBD2 (6 bases). There are 13 residues in the CDR3. Trimming stripped 7 bases from V and 4 bases from J, with 13 bases between. Germline loops: CDR1 SGHAT, CDR2 FQNNGV. The CDR3 coding sequence is TGTGCCAGCAAACGGACTACACGAGAGACCCAGTACTTC. It yields the protein CASKRTTRETQYF. Based on the CDR3 plus reference TRBV11-2 and TRBJ2-5, the full variable domain is EAGVAQSPRYKIIEKRQSVAFWCNPISGHATLYWYQQILGQGPKLLIQFQNNGVVDDSQLPKDRFSAERLKGVDSTLKIQPAKLEDSAVYLCASKRTTRETQYFGPGTRLLVL.

V is TRBV5-1 and J is TRBJ2-1; 7 positions agree with TRBD2. This CDR3 is 15 amino acids long. The germline V gene has CDR1 SGHRS and CDR2 YFSETQ. Trimming took 3 bases from V and 4 from J; bases not matched to a gene: 7. The CDR3 nucleotides are TGCGCCAGCAGCTCAGGAGCGGGAATTTACAATGAGCAGTTCTTC. It yields the protein CASSSGAGIYNEQFF.

J is TRBJ1-1 and V is TRBV7-2; D is ambiguous. CDR1 is SGHTA, CDR2 FQGNSA, per germline. V was cut by 3 bases and J by 1 base, with 6 bases left in between. There are 13 residues in the CDR3. CDR3 coding DNA: TGTGCCAGCAGCTTCGCACCGAACACTGAAGCTTTCTTT. The encoded protein is CASSFAPNTEAFF. The full variable domain, completed using reference TRBV7-2 and TRBJ1-1, is GAGVSQSPSNKVTEKGKDVELRCDPISGHTALYWYRQSLGQGLEFLIYFQGNSAPDKSGLPSDRFSAERTGGSVSTLTIQRTQQEDSAVYLCASSFAPNTEAFFGQGTRLTVV.

The rearrangement joins TRBV27 to TRBJ2-2, with D perhaps assigned TRBD1 or TRBD2 (5 bases each). The V end lost 0 bases, the J end lost 7 bases, and 15 bases lay between the germline ends. The CDR3 extends over 16 amino acids. The germline gives CDR1 MNHEY, CDR2 SMNVEV (reference sequence). CDR3 sequence: CASSLSPQVRDGELFF. The CDR3, as DNA: TGTGCCAGCAGTTTATCCCCACAGGTTCGGGACGGGGAGCTGTTTTTT.

The chain combines TRBV6-1 with TRBJ1-4; D call uncertain. Germline loops: CDR1 MNHNS, CDR2 SASEGT. Trimming shortened V by 1 base and J by 2 bases, and 8 bases separated the two germline ends. The CDR3 contains 15 residues. The CDR3 region has the DNA TGTGCCAGCAGTGAAGATGTGGGGACTAATGAAAAACTGTTTTTT. Translated: CASSEDVGTNEKLFF.

This sequence joins TRBV20-1 and TRBJ1-1; no definite D call. V was clipped by 5 bases and J by 3 bases, with 7 bases between them. Germline CDR1 and CDR2: DFQATT and SNEGSKA (reference sequence). The CDR3 is made up of 11 amino acids. The CDR3 coding sequence is TGCAGTGCTCAAACCTACACTGAAGCTTTCTTT. This gives the protein CSAQTYTEAFF.

The genes are TRBV28 and TRBJ2-2, with D hard to call. Germline CDR1 MDHEN, CDR2 SYDVKM. Trimming removed 3 bases from V and 8 bases from J, with 1 base in between. The CDR3 runs to 10 residues. CDR3 nucleotide sequence: TGTGCCAGCAGTTTGGGGGAGCTGTTTTTT. Amino acids: CASSLGELFF. The complete variable domain, with remaining parts taken from reference TRBV28 and TRBJ2-2, reads DVKVTQSSRYLVKRTGEKVFLECVQDMDHENMFWYRQDPGLGLRLIYFSYDVKMKEKGDIPEGYSVSREKKERFSLILESASTNQTSMYLCASSLGELFFGEGSRLTVL.

Only a few counts were recorded for this clonotype. The chain joins TRBV6-1 to TRBJ2-7, with D tentatively TRBD1 or TRBD2 (5 bases each). This CDR3 is built from 15 residues. Germline CDR1 MNHNS, CDR2 SASEGT. The V end was cut by 5 bases, the J end by 5 bases, with 19 bases between. The CDR3 DNA reads as TGTGCCAGCAGTTCCCCGGGACCCGTGGACAACGAGCAGTACTTC. Translated, it gives CASSSPGPVDNEQYF.

This clonotype has more than one count but fewer than ten. The gene calls are TRBV9 and TRBJ2-7; 10 nucleotides line up with TRBD2. This CDR3 is 16 amino acids long. The V gene's germline CDR1 is SGDLS and CDR2 YYNGEE. The junction had 9 bases not matched to a gene; V was cut back by 4 bases and J by 2 bases. CDR3 in DNA: TGTGCCAGCAGCCCATCCCCGGGACTAGCGCCCTACGAGCAGTACTTC. The encoded protein is CASSPSPGLAPYEQYF.

Only one count was recorded for this clonotype. The rearrangement joins TRBV29-1 to TRBJ1-3; possibly TRBD1 for D (6 bases). This CDR3 is 14 amino acids long. V lost 3 bases to trimming and J lost 0 bases, with 9 bases between them. Germline lookup yields CDR1 SQVTM and CDR2 ANQGSEA. CDR3 sequence reads: CSVEGDNSGNTIYF. The CDR3 DNA reads TGCAGCGTTGAGGGGGACAACTCTGGAAACACCATATATTTT.

V usage is TRBV6-1 and J usage is TRBJ2-7; TRBD2 agrees at 10 bases. The CDR3 length is 15 residues. With V trimmed by 3 bases and J by 3 bases, 5 bases remained unmatched. Germline V gives CDR1 MNHNS, CDR2 SASEGT. The CDR3 region is CASSDLAGVNYEQYF. In nucleotides, the CDR3 is TGTGCCAGCAGTGACCTAGCGGGAGTTAACTACGAGCAGTACTTC.

This clonotype was seen a few times. The chain is built from TRBV7-6 and TRBJ2-7; 7 nucleotides agree with TRBD2. Per the germline V gene, CDR1 is SGHVS and CDR2 is FNYEAQ. CDR3 length equals 15 residues. Trimming at V came to 2 bases and at J to 0 bases, leaving 4 bases not matched to a gene. CDR3 loop: CASSLRGGSSYEQYF. Here the CDR3 DNA reads TGTGCCAGCAGCTTACGTGGCGGGAGCTCCTACGAGCAGTACTTC.

This clonotype turned up a few times. The V gene is TRBV28, the J gene TRBJ1-2; D remains unclear. V lost 6 bases and J 6 bases, leaving 14 bases between the germline ends. Germline values: CDR1 MDHEN, CDR2 SYDVKM. The length of the CDR3 is 13 residues. CDR3 sequence: CASRPVEGDGYTF. The CDR3 coding sequence is TGTGCCAGCAGGCCGGTCGAAGGTGATGGCTACACCTTC.

This sequence joins TRBV28 and TRBJ2-7; D is unresolved. The V and J ends lost 7 bases and 4 bases respectively, with 11 bases between them. The germline CDR1 and CDR2 sequences are MDHEN and SYDVKM. The CDR3 is 12 residues long. Here the CDR3 reads CASTTQLYEQYF. The CDR3 DNA sequence: TGTGCCAGCACGACACAGTTGTACGAGCAGTACTTC. The full variable domain, in which reference TRBV28 and TRBJ2-7 provide the parts outside the CDR3, is DVKVTQSSRYLVKRTGEKVFLECVQDMDHENMFWYRQDPGLGLRLIYFSYDVKMKEKGDIPEGYSVSREKKERFSLILESASTNQTSMYLCASTTQLYEQYFGPGTRLTVT.

The chain has TRBV11-2 and TRBJ1-1, with D perhaps TRBD1 (6 bases). Trimming removed 6 bases from V and 6 bases from J, with 14 bases in between. The germline gives CDR1 SGHAT, CDR2 FQNNGV. This CDR3 comprises 13 residues. The DNA of the CDR3 is TGTGCCAGCAGGGGGGGGGCGAAGGCTGAAGCTTTCTTT. Amino acid sequence: CASRGGAKAEAFF.

This rearrangement joins TRBV12-3 or TRBV12-4 to TRBJ2-5, with 9 bases matching TRBD1. V lost 6 bases and J lost 4; bases outside the gene matches: 6. The length of the CDR3 is 14 residues. CDR3 sequence reads: CASSPGTGPETQYF. CDR3 in DNA: TGTGCCAGCAGCCCTGGGACAGGGCCAGAGACCCAGTACTTC.

This chain uses TRBV12-3 or TRBV12-4 with TRBJ1-6; D is uncertain. Trimming took off 6 bases at V and 8 bases at J, with 14 bases between the two ends. The CDR3 length is 14 residues. CDR3 bases: TGTGCCAGCAGATCCTCCGGTTTTGATTCACCCCTCCACTTT. The encoded protein is CASRSSGFDSPLHF.